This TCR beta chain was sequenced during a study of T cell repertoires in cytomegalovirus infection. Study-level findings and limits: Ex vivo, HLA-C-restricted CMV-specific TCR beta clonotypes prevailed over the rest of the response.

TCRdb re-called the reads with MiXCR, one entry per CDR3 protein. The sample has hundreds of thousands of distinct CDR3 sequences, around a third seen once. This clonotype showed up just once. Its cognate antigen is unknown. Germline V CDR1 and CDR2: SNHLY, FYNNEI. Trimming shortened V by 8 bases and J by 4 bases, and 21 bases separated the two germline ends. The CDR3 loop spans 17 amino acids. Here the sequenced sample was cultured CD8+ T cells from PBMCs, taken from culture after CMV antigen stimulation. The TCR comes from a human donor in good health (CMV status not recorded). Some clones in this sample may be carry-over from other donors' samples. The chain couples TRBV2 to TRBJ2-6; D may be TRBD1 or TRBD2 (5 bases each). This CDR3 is CASRLGRYLAGANVLTF. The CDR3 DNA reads TGTGCCAGCCGCTTGGGGCGGTACCTAGCCGGGGCCAACGTCCTGACTTTC.